The clone carrying this T cell receptor beta chain was counted between two and nine times. This sample stems from a study of immune evolution from preneoplasia to lung adenocarcinoma. Patients had resection in Japan or China between the mid-2010s and the late 2010s. The CDR3 runs to 14 residues. Losses at the gene ends were 2 bases for V and 4 bases for J; bases not matched to a gene: 2. Germline V gene sequence: CDR1 SGHTA, CDR2 FQGTGA. Libraries were prepared by immunoSEQ multiplex PCR; TCRdb keeps only in-frame clonotypes and omits some of them. Of around 14,000 clones in the sample, 81% were seen once.

This TCR was recovered from a person aged 55-85 years with lung adenocarcinoma. Sequenced: FFPE minimally invasive lung adenocarcinoma tissue. The V call is TRBV7-3, the J call TRBJ2-5; TRBD2 matches 9 bases. DNA of the CDR3: TGTGCCAGCAGCTTAGGGCGGGGGGGAGAGACCCAGTACTTC. Translating it yields CASSLGRGGETQYF.